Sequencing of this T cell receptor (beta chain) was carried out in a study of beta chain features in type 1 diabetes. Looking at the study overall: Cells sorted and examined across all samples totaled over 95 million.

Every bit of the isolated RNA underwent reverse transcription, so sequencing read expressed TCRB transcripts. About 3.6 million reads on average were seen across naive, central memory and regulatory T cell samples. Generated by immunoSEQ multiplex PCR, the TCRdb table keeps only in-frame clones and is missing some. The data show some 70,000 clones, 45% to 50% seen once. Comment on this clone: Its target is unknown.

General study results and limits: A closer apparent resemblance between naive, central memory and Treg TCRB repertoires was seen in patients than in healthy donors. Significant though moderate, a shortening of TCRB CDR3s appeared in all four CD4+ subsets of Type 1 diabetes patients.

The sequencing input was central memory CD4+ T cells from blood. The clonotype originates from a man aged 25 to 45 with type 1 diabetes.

CDR3 in amino acids: CASSLSWASYEQYF. The CDR3 coding sequence is TGTGCCAGCAGCTTAAGTTGGGCTTCCTACGAGCAGTACTTC. The rearrangement uses TRBV11-2 and TRBJ2-7; D is unresolved. Germline V CDR1 and CDR2: SGHAT, FQNNGV. Trimming shortened V by 2 bases and J by 1 base, and 9 bases separated the two germline ends. The CDR3 is 14 residues long.